Following are 32 T cell receptor beta chains from one sample sequenced in a study of shared clonotypes between healthy human individuals. Profiling relied on immunoSEQ multiplex PCR, and the TCRdb table lists in-frame clones only, not all of them. The sample lists nearly 1 million clones, roughly 72% occurring once. Sequenced: memory CD4+ T cells sorted from blood. The subset is: CD45RA-negative fraction. The receptors stem from a young man in good health.

The rearrangement uses TRBV5-6 and TRBJ2-7; tentative D call: TRBD1 (6 bases). The CDR3 is 14 amino acids. CDR1 and CDR2 from the germline V gene are SGHDT and YYEEEE. Trimming left V 5 bases short and J 0 bases short, with 12 bases between. In nucleotides, the CDR3 is TGTGCCAGCAGTGTGACAGGATCCTCCTACGAGCAGTACTTC. This encodes CASSVTGSSYEQYF.

The chain recombines TRBV19 with TRBJ2-6; D call uncertain. The CDR3 is 18 residues long. Looked up from germline, CDR1 is LNHDA and CDR2 is SQIVND (reference sequence). V was trimmed by 3 bases and J by 1 base, leaving 16 bases between them. Here the CDR3 reads CASSIWFLTKSGANVLTF. The CDR3 DNA follows: TGTGCCAGTAGTATTTGGTTCCTCACCAAGTCTGGGGCCAACGTCCTGACTTTC.

This chain links TRBV18 with TRBJ1-2; 8 positions match TRBD1. The V gene end was trimmed by 2 bases and the J gene end by 13 bases; junction bases not matched to a gene: 6. The germline V gene has CDR1 KGHSH and CDR2 LQKENI. The length of the CDR3 is 12 residues. As DNA, the CDR3 is TGTGCCAGCTCACCAGGGCAGGGGGCCTGCACCTTC. Its translation is CASSPGQGACTF. The full variable domain, with the rest looked up from reference TRBV18 and TRBJ1-2, is NAGVMQNPRHLVRRRGQEARLRCSPMKGHSHVYWYRQLPEEGLKFMVYLQKENIIDESGMPKERFSAEFPKEGPSILRIQQVVRGDSAAYFCASSPGQGACTFGSGTRLTVV.

The J gene is TRBJ1-2, the V gene TRBV2; D ambiguous. The V gene's germline CDR1 is SNHLY and CDR2 FYNNEI. CDR3 length equals 13 residues. V was trimmed by 5 bases and J by 1 base, leaving 8 bases between them. CDR3 coding DNA: TGTGCCAGCAGTTCGGGAGTTAACTATGGCTACACCTTC. The encoded protein is CASSSGVNYGYTF.

This clone occurred a few times. V gene TRBV9 combines with J gene TRBJ2-6; D not resolved. Trimming took off 7 bases at V and 3 bases at J, with 5 bases between the two ends. Germline CDR1 reads SGDLS; CDR2 reads YYNGEE. The CDR3 covers 12 residues. The CDR3 is CASGGGANVLTF. In DNA, the CDR3 is TGTGCCAGCGGCGGTGGGGCCAACGTCCTGACTTTC.

This chain connects TRBV18 to TRBJ2-1; a weak D match, TRBD2 (6 bases). Trimming took 4 bases from V and 8 from J, leaving 15 bases between them. Germline values: CDR1 KGHSH, CDR2 LQKENI. The length of the CDR3 is 14 residues. The CDR3 coding sequence is TGTGCCAGCTCACAGGCGGGGCTGGGCTATGAGCAGTTCTTC. Translating gives CASSQAGLGYEQFF.

This clone was found a few times. This chain uses TRBV11-2 with TRBJ1-2, with D tentatively TRBD1 (5 bases). This CDR3 is built from 14 residues. The V end was cut by 1 base, the J end by 8 bases, with 14 bases between. In germline, CDR1 is SGHAT, CDR2 FQNNGV. The CDR3 DNA reads TGTGCCAGCAGCTTAGGTACCAGGGTGAGGGGCTACACCTTC. This gives the protein CASSLGTRVRGYTF.

The chain joins TRBV7-2 to TRBJ1-4; D is uncertain. V gave up 4 bases and J gave up 8 bases, with 14 bases separating them. The germline CDR1 and CDR2 sequences are SGHTA and FQGNSA. The CDR3 runs to 14 residues. The CDR3 spells CASSSLGPGEKLFF. Here the CDR3 DNA reads TGTGCCAGCAGCTCCCTGGGCCCGGGGGAAAAACTGTTTTTT.

J is TRBJ1-4 and V is TRBV25-1, with a tentative D call TRBD1 (6 bases). CDR1 is MGHDK and CDR2 is SYGVNS in the germline V gene. There are 14 residues in the CDR3. V lost 8 bases to trimming and J lost 7 bases, with 17 bases between them. The CDR3 loop is CASHSTGTREKLFF. In nucleotides, the CDR3 is TGTGCCAGCCATTCCACAGGGACTCGTGAAAAACTGTTTTTT.

This chain links TRBV9 with TRBJ2-1; 7 bases line up with TRBD2. The CDR3 has 15 amino acids. Germline CDR1 is SGDLS and CDR2 is YYNGEE. The trim removed 2 bases at V and 9 bases at J, leaving 11 bases unmatched. DNA of the CDR3: TGTGCCAGCAGCGTGGGCGGGGCCCAGCGGGGTGAGCAGTTCTTC. Protein sequence: CASSVGGAQRGEQFF.

This clone has more than one count but fewer than ten. V and J are TRBV2 and TRBJ1-6; D not resolved. The germline gives CDR1 SNHLY, CDR2 FYNNEI. The CDR3 totals 13 residues. Trimming removed 5 bases at V and 10 bases at J, with 12 bases between. The CDR3 sequence is CASSLARASPLHF. The DNA of the CDR3 is TGTGCCAGCAGTCTAGCTAGAGCCTCACCCCTCCACTTT.

The chain recombines TRBV6-6 with TRBJ1-3, with D uncertain. Trimming removed 7 bases from V and 1 base from J, with 5 bases in between. Germline-derived CDR1 and CDR2 are MNHNY and SVGAGI (reference sequence). CDR3 size: 12 residues. The CDR3 region has the DNA TGTGCCAGCACTACGTCTGGAAACACCATATATTTT. It codes for CASTTSGNTIYF.

This clone was seen repeatedly, ten times or more. V usage is TRBV7-9 and J usage is TRBJ2-3, with D uncertain. Germline values: CDR1 SEHNR, CDR2 FQNEAQ (reference sequence). The CDR3 is 13 amino acids. Trimming took off 2 bases at V and 2 bases at J, with 5 bases between the two ends. The CDR3 nucleotides are TGTGCCAGCAGCTTACAGGCCACAGATACGCAGTATTTT. Encoded protein: CASSLQATDTQYF.

V gene TRBV7-9 combines with J gene TRBJ1-2; 7 bases align to TRBD1. V trimming: 2 bases; J trimming: 7 bases; junction bases outside the gene matches: 4. Looked up from germline, CDR1 is SEHNR and CDR2 is FQNEAQ (reference sequence). The CDR3 totals 13 residues. CDR3 DNA: TGTGCCAGCAGCTTAATGACAGGGTTTGGCTACACCTTC. Protein sequence: CASSLMTGFGYTF.

This chain links TRBV10-1 with TRBJ2-7, with 7 bases aligning to TRBD2. This CDR3 spans 13 amino acids. J was trimmed by 5 bases and V by 4 bases; bases with no gene match: 5. Germline V gene sequence: CDR1 WNHNN, CDR2 SYGVQD (reference sequence). The CDR3: CASSVGGGNEQYF. CDR3 sequence (DNA): TGCGCCAGCAGTGTCGGCGGGGGTAACGAGCAGTACTTC.

This clone was observed a single time. One end of the junction is discordant with germline, which a read error may explain. Other DNA variants within this sample encode the same CDR3. The gene calls are TRBV6-6 and TRBJ2-7; D possibly corresponds to TRBD1 (6 bases). The CDR3 length is 14 residues. In germline, CDR1 is MNHNY, CDR2 SVGAGI (reference sequence). The CDR3 reads CASSSPGTSYEQYF. As DNA, the CDR3 is TGTGCTAGCAGTTCCCCTGGGACATCCTACGAGCAGTACTTC.

The genes are TRBV6-5 and TRBJ2-4; weak D call: TRBD1 (6 bases). This CDR3 comprises 14 residues. The V gene lost 8 bases and the J gene lost 3 bases, with 14 bases spanning the gap. Germline V gene data show CDR1 as MNHEY and CDR2 as SVGAGI. CDR3 nucleotides: TGTGCCAGCTCCTCAGGGGTTAACAAAAACATTCAGTACTTC. Residues: CASSSGVNKNIQYF.

V usage is TRBV5-4 and J usage is TRBJ2-3; unclear D gene. The CDR3 extends over 15 amino acids. Germline lookup yields CDR1 SGHNT and CDR2 YYREEE (reference sequence). V was trimmed by 2 bases and J by 2 bases, leaving 12 bases between them. The CDR3 loop is CASSFYKGFTDTQYF. CDR3 coding DNA: TGTGCCAGCAGCTTTTATAAGGGTTTCACAGATACGCAGTATTTT.

The chain uses TRBV28 and TRBJ2-7; the D gene could be TRBD1 or TRBD2 (5 bases each). The germline V gene has CDR1 MDHEN and CDR2 SYDVKM. Trimming left V 7 bases short and J 2 bases short, with 9 bases between. The CDR3 runs to 12 residues. The CDR3 loop reads CASKGSPYEQYF. The CDR3 nucleotides read TGTGCCAGCAAGGGGAGCCCCTACGAGCAGTACTTC.

The chain employs TRBV7-8 and TRBJ2-1; TRBD2 agrees at 9 bases. CDR3 length: 17 amino acids. Per the germline V gene, CDR1 is SGHVS and CDR2 is FQNEAQ. The junction had 7 bases not matched to a gene; V was cut back by 0 bases and J by 4 bases. The CDR3 sequence: CASSLALTSGVYNEQFF. The CDR3 nucleotides read TGTGCCAGCAGCTTAGCGCTGACTAGCGGAGTGTACAATGAGCAGTTCTTC.

V usage is TRBV5-1 and J usage is TRBJ2-1; 11 bases line up with TRBD1. This CDR3 comprises 15 residues. The J segment lost 2 bases and the V segment lost 4 bases, leaving 2 bases of the junction unmatched. Germline V gene lookup returns CDR1 SGHRS and CDR2 YFSETQ. The CDR3 loop reads CASSGGQGAYNEQFF. The CDR3 coding sequence is TGCGCCAGCAGCGGGGGACAGGGGGCCTACAATGAGCAGTTCTTC.

The J gene is TRBJ2-3, the V gene TRBV6-1; 9 bases agree with TRBD1. The V gene end was trimmed by 6 bases and the J gene end by 4 bases; junction bases not matched to a gene: 8. The germline gives CDR1 MNHNS, CDR2 SASEGT. The CDR3 is made up of 15 amino acids. CDR3 sequence: CASRGYRGQADTQYF. DNA of the CDR3: TGTGCCAGCAGGGGATACAGGGGGCAGGCAGATACGCAGTATTTT.

The rearrangement uses TRBV19 and TRBJ1-6, with 8 bases fitting TRBD1. The CDR3 spans 16 residues. Germline V lookup: CDR1 LNHDA, CDR2 SQIVND (reference sequence). J lost 0 bases, V lost 5 bases, and 3 bases had no gene match. This CDR3 reads CASSSTGGSYNSPLHF. Here the CDR3 DNA reads TGTGCCAGTAGTTCTACAGGGGGCTCCTATAATTCACCCCTCCACTTT. The whole variable domain, remainder taken from reference TRBV19 and TRBJ1-6, is DGGITQSPKYLFRKEGQNVTLSCEQNLNHDAMYWYRQDPGQGLRLIYYSQIVNDFQKGDIAEGYSVSREKKESFPLTVTSAQKNPTAFYLCASSSTGGSYNSPLHFGNGTRLTVT.

The rearrangement uses TRBV6-1 and TRBJ2-7; D gene ambiguous. Trimming took off 9 bases at V and 0 bases at J, with 9 bases between the two ends. From germline, CDR1 is MNHNS and CDR2 SASEGT. The CDR3 runs 12 residues. The CDR3 loop reads CASAMSSYEQYF. The CDR3 nucleotides read TGTGCCAGTGCGATGAGCTCCTACGAGCAGTACTTC.

There are a few counts of this clone. In the same sample, other DNA sequences code for this CDR3. For the CDR3, the DNA is TGTGCCAGCAGCCCGACTAGCACAGATACGCAGTATTTT. Protein: CASSPTSTDTQYF. The chain has TRBV5-6 and TRBJ2-3; D call uncertain. The V end lost 4 bases, the J end lost 0 bases, and 6 bases lay between the germline ends. Germline V CDR1 and CDR2: SGHDT, YYEEEE. CDR3 length: 13 amino acids.

The genes are TRBV19 and TRBJ2-7; TRBD2 aligns across 16 bases. Germline V gene lookup returns CDR1 LNHDA and CDR2 SQIVND (reference sequence). The CDR3 has 20 amino acids. The ends lost 10 bases at V and 2 bases at J; junction bases unmatched: 20. CDR3 nucleotide sequence: TGTGCCAATCACTTCAGAAGAACGGGACTAGCGGGAGGGAGGCCCTACGAGCAGTACTTC. Protein: CANHFRRTGLAGGRPYEQYF. The full variable domain, rest sourced from reference TRBV19 and TRBJ2-7, is DGGITQSPKYLFRKEGQNVTLSCEQNLNHDAMYWYRQDPGQGLRLIYYSQIVNDFQKGDIAEGYSVSREKKESFPLTVTSAQKNPTAFYLCANHFRRTGLAGGRPYEQYFGPGTRLTVT.

The chain carries TRBV28 and TRBJ2-5; D gene uncertain. With the DNA end fitting TRBJ2-7 better, the J assignment may be wrong. The CDR3 extends over 13 amino acids. CDR1 and CDR2 from the germline V gene are MDHEN and SYDVKM. The CDR3: CASRMSKGYEQYF. The CDR3 DNA follows: TGTGCCAGCAGAATGAGTAAGGGTTACGAGCAGTACTTC.

J is TRBJ2-5 and V is TRBV5-4; D is uncertain. V was cut by 0 bases and J by 5 bases, with 8 bases left in between. Per germline, CDR1 SGHNT and CDR2 YYREEE (reference sequence). The length of the CDR3 is 13 residues. CDR3 in DNA: TGTGCCAGCAGCTTGGATTACGGGGAGACCCAGTACTTC. Encoded protein: CASSLDYGETQYF.

This chain connects TRBV5-6 to TRBJ2-7; D is unresolved. This CDR3 spans 14 amino acids. The germline V gene encodes CDR1 SGHDT and CDR2 YYEEEE. The V gene lost 9 bases and the J gene lost 2 bases, with 18 bases spanning the gap. The chain's CDR3 is CATFSLGKPYEQYF. The CDR3 DNA is TGTGCCACCTTTTCGCTAGGGAAACCCTACGAGCAGTACTTC.

Concerning this clone: One end of the junction does not line up with germline, which may come from a read error. The chain recombines TRBV18 with TRBJ1-2, with 7 positions matching TRBD1. The CDR3 extends over 14 amino acids. CDR1 and CDR2 (germline): KGHSH, LQKENI. CDR3 in amino acids: CASSQRSSDRDGFF. CDR3 nucleotides: TGTGCCAGCTCACAACGGAGCTCAGACAGGGACGGCTTTTTC. Full variable domain (remainder filled in from reference TRBV18 and TRBJ1-2): NAGVMQNPRHLVRRRGQEARLRCSPMKGHSHVYWYRQLPEEGLKFMVYLQKENIIDESGMPKERFSAEFPKEGPSILRIQQVVRGDSAAYFCASSQRSSDRDGFFGSGTRLTVV.

The V gene is TRBV28, the J gene TRBJ1-2; D is unclear. The CDR3 extends over 14 amino acids. Between the trimmed V and J ends, which lost 3 bases and 2 bases, there was a span of 10 bases. Germline V lookup: CDR1 MDHEN, CDR2 SYDVKM. The CDR3 nucleotides read TGTGCCAGCAGTTTTGGCCAGAGGAACTATGGCTACACCTTC. This translates into CASSFGQRNYGYTF.

This clone was seen at least ten times. The V and J genes are TRBV6-5 and TRBJ2-7; 9 nucleotides agree with TRBD2. The CDR3 contains 14 residues. After removal of 5 bases from V and 7 bases from J, the junction contained 9 bases not matched to a gene. CDR1 and CDR2 from the germline V gene are MNHEY and SVGAGI. The CDR3: CASSRIAGVGEQYF. The CDR3 nucleotides read TGTGCCAGCAGTCGGATAGCGGGAGTGGGTGAGCAGTACTTC.